The clone carrying this T cell receptor beta chain was seen a single time. One Seattle source followed patients from active infection through their disease course. This entry comes from a study of blood T cell repertoires in COVID-19. Under the authors' procedure: By means of reference gene primer amplification, nucleated cell counts were estimated. Sequencing was performed with immunoSEQ multiplex PCR; in TCRdb, only in-frame clones are kept and a portion is missing. V, J and clone size reflect that table, while D and trimming were determined from the DNA. Among about 200,000 clones, 82% were seen once, and the ten largest hold less than 9.5%. Sequencing input: peripheral blood. The TCR sequence derives from a woman aged 60-75 years with COVID-19, enrolled during active disease.

The CDR3: CASSPVPGLGKGNTEAFF. Written as DNA, the CDR3 is TGTGCCAGTAGTCCGGTCCCGGGACTCGGAAAGGGGAACACTGAAGCTTTCTTT. V and J are TRBV19 and TRBJ1-1; a weak D match, TRBD1 (5 bases). The ends were cut back, 5 bases at V and 1 base at J, with 23 bases in the middle. CDR1 is LNHDA, CDR2 SQIVND, per germline (reference sequence). The CDR3 has 18 amino acids.